Sequencing of this T cell receptor (beta chain) was carried out in a study of blood T cell repertoires in COVID-19. CDR1 and CDR2 from the germline V gene are SEHNR and FQNEAQ (reference sequence). CDR3 length equals 13 residues. Between the trimmed V and J ends, which lost 1 base and 4 bases, there was a span of 7 bases. Profiled with immunoSEQ multiplex PCR; TCRdb holds only in-frame clones, not every one. The sample lists about 150,000 clones; about 85% were seen once. Material for sequencing was peripheral blood. The receptor's source is a woman aged 55 to 70 with COVID-19, enrolled during active disease. J is TRBJ1-2 and V is TRBV7-9; D is possibly TRBD1 (6 bases). The CDR3 reads CASSLEDSYGYTF. In nucleotides, the CDR3 is TGTGCCAGCAGCTTAGAGGACAGCTATGGCTACACCTTC.